This T cell receptor beta chain derives from a study of molecular identifiers for immune sequencing clone quantification. This clonotype was picked up one time. MiXCR was run by TCRdb on the PCR reads, yielding one entry per CDR3 protein. The sample lists about 640,000 distinct CDR3 sequences; 15% to 20% were seen once. Naive CD8 libraries were made from about 21,000 to 970,000 sorted cells, and they used 10%, 30% or 50% RNA. Isolation of naive CD8 T cells was achieved by sorting on a CD8+CD4-CCR7+CD45RA+ phenotype. V trimming: 2 bases; J trimming: 4 bases; junction bases outside the gene matches: 6. This CDR3 region has 16 residues. Germline V gene sequence: CDR1 MNHEY, CDR2 SVGEGT.

This sequence was found in a human donor in good health. Some libraries in this study had Jurkat cell RNA spiked in. This chain uses TRBV6-2 or TRBV6-3 with TRBJ2-1; 9 nucleotides line up with TRBD2. Material: naive CD8+ T cells from blood, with Jurkat cell RNA spiked in. This sample's subset: FACS-sorted CD8+CD4-CCR7+CD45RA+ naive T cells. The CDR3 sequence is CASSYGLAGRYNEQFF. The CDR3 region has the DNA TGTGCCAGCAGTTACGGGCTAGCGGGACGATACAATGAGCAGTTCTTC.